This is a list of T cell receptor beta chains from one sample in a study of T cell repertoires in cytomegalovirus infection. TCRdb recomputed calls from the reads with MiXCR, one row per CDR3 protein. In the table there are fewer than 650,000 distinct CDR3 sequences, just under 40% of which are singletons. Antigen specificity for these receptors is unknown. Sequences were derived from cultured PBMCs, sampled from culture after CMV antigen stimulation. Source of these receptors: a human donor in good health (CMV status not recorded). Some clones in this sample may be carry-over from other donors' samples. The CDR3 runs from the conserved cysteine through the conserved F or W. D genes are given only for firm matches. Size is stated for part of the rows, as once, few or many counts, or as a class when the clone is expanded.

>TRBV7-2|TRBJ2-5|18|few|TRBD2
TGTGCCAGCAGCTTAGTAGATAGCGGGGGGCCGGGCCAAGAGACCCAGTACTTC
CASSLVDSGGPGQETQYF
>TRBV12-3/TRBV12-4|TRBJ2-2|15|NA|TRBD1
TGTGCCAGCAGGGGGGGACAGGGCAACACCGGGGAGCTGTTTTTT
CASRGGQGNTGELFF
>TRBV7-2|TRBJ2-7|14|NA|TRBD2
TGTGCCAGCAGCTCCGGGACTAGTCTCTACGAGCAGTACTTC
CASSSGTSLYEQYF
>TRBV2|TRBJ2-7|14|NA|NA
TGTGCCAGCAGTGTACGAGGGGATACTAACGAGCAGTACTTC
CASSVRGDTNEQYF
>TRBV28|TRBJ2-5|17|NA|NA
TGTGCCAGCAGTCTGGGGGGATGGAGCGGTACCGGGGAGACCCAGTACTTC
CASSLGGWSGTGETQYF
>TRBV6-5|TRBJ1-3|13|NA|NA
TGTGCCAGCACTCGGACGAGCGGGAACACCATATATTTT
CASTRTSGNTIYF
>TRBV7-2|TRBJ2-7|18|few|TRBD2
TGTGCCAGCAGCCGCCAGGGGAGCGGGAGCTACCCCTCCTACGAGCAGTACTTC
CASSRQGSGSYPSYEQYF
>TRBV11-2|TRBJ1-4|14|few|NA
TGTGCCAGCAGCTTAGTCCAGAAGTCCGAAAAACTGTTTTTT
CASSLVQKSEKLFF
>TRBV19|TRBJ2-2|17|few|TRBD2
TGTGCCAGTAGAGGGCCGGGGGGGCACGGGTACACCGGGGAGCTGTTTTTT
CASRGPGGHGYTGELFF
>TRBV20-1|TRBJ2-1|13|NA|TRBD2
TGCAGTGTCGGGACTAGCGCCCGTAAGGAGCAGTTCTTC
CSVGTSARKEQFF
>TRBV7-2|TRBJ2-7|16|NA|NA
TGTGCCAGCAGCTTAGCGGCAGGGGGGGTGGACTACGAGCAGTACTTC
CASSLAAGGVDYEQYF
>TRBV12-3/TRBV12-4|TRBJ2-7|12|NA|NA
TGTGCCAGCACCCGACTGGGTTACGAGCAGTACTTC
CASTRLGYEQYF
>TRBV7-3|TRBJ2-3|19|few|TRBD2
TGTGCCAGCAACCGGGGATTGAGCGGGAGGACGCCTAGCACAGATACGCAGTATTTT
CASNRGLSGRTPSTDTQYF
>TRBV4-1|TRBJ2-3|17|few|NA
TGCGCCAGCAGCCAAGATCGCGACGCGAGGAGCACAGATACGCAGTATTTT
CASSQDRDARSTDTQYF
>TRBV12-3/TRBV12-4|TRBJ2-7|17|NA|NA
TGTGCCAGCAGTTTATCGCACTGGGGAAGTACCTCCTACGAGCAGTACTTC
CASSLSHWGSTSYEQYF
>TRBV2|TRBJ1-2|13|NA|TRBD1
TGTGCCAGCCGTCCGGGACAGGGATTTGGCTACACCTTC
CASRPGQGFGYTF
>TRBV6-6|TRBJ1-1|13|NA|NA
TGTGCCAGCAGTTACTCGAGGGCACTTGAAGCTTTCTTT
CASSYSRALEAFF
>TRBV6-2/TRBV6-3|TRBJ1-2|14|NA|NA
TGTGCCAGCCTACGTCGGGGGGCGGCCTATGGCTACACCTTC
CASLRRGAAYGYTF
>TRBV12-3/TRBV12-4|TRBJ1-1|13|NA|NA
TGTGCCAGCAGACCGGGGACCCTCACTGAAGCTTTCTTT
CASRPGTLTEAFF
>TRBV19|TRBJ1-5|13|NA|TRBD1
TGTGCCAGTAGTCCCAGGGGGAATCAGCCCCAGCATTTT
CASSPRGNQPQHF
>TRBV7-3|TRBJ2-5|15|NA|NA
TGTGCCAGCAGCTTACTACGGGCAGGTGGAGAGACCCAGTACTTC
CASSLLRAGGETQYF
>TRBV7-6|TRBJ1-1|15|few|NA
TGTGCCAGCAGCTTAGGAGGTTTTGGGAACACTGAAGCTTTCTTT
CASSLGGFGNTEAFF
>TRBV12-3/TRBV12-4|TRBJ2-2|13|NA|TRBD2
TGTGCCAGCAGGCATGCGGGGGCCGGGGAGCTGTTTTTT
CASRHAGAGELFF
>TRBV11-2|TRBJ1-3|14|NA|TRBD1
TGTGCCAGCGGGGGCCGACAGGGAGGAAACACCATATATTTT
CASGGRQGGNTIYF
>TRBV20-1|TRBJ1-3|15|few|NA
TGCAGTGCTAGAGATCGGCGAGCCTCTGGAAACACCATATATTTT
CSARDRRASGNTIYF
>TRBV4-1|TRBJ1-4|14|NA|NA
TGCGCCAGCAGCCGGGGCCTAGTAAATGAAAAACTGTTTTTT
CASSRGLVNEKLFF
>TRBV7-9|TRBJ1-4|16|NA|TRBD1
TGTGCCAGCAGCTTAATCACAGGGGGCATAGGTGAAAAACTGTTTTTT
CASSLITGGIGEKLFF
>TRBV20-1|TRBJ1-1|17|NA|NA
TGCAGTGCTAGAGATCTGTGGGAAAGGGGTTGGAACACTGAAGCTTTCTTT
CSARDLWERGWNTEAFF
>TRBV11-2|TRBJ1-4|15|NA|TRBD1
TGTGCCAGCAGCTCGCCCACAGGGGGCTATGAAAAACTGTTTTTT
CASSSPTGGYEKLFF
>TRBV6-2/TRBV6-3|TRBJ2-1|12|NA|NA
TGTGCCAGCAGTTCGGGGATCGATGAGCAGTTCTTC
CASSSGIDEQFF
>TRBV6-1|TRBJ1-2|16|NA|NA
TGTGCCAGCAGTGAAGCCGTATGGACAACAAACTATGGCTACACCTTC
CASSEAVWTTNYGYTF
>TRBV6-1|TRBJ1-1|13|few|NA
TGTGCCAGCATCGAGGGGGGAGCGGGTGAAGCTTTCTTT
CASIEGGAGEAFF
>TRBV27|TRBJ1-1|13|NA|NA
TGTGCCAGCAGTTTAGAAGGAAACACTGAAGCTGTCTTT
CASSLEGNTEAVF
>TRBV11-2|TRBJ1-5|14|few|NA
TGTGCCAGCAGCTTTGGGGCCGCCGGGCAGCCCCAGCATTTT
CASSFGAAGQPQHF
>TRBV20-1|TRBJ2-3|15|NA|NA
TGCAGTGCTCCTCCCCAAGGGAGGGGGACAGATACGCAGTATTTT
CSAPPQGRGTDTQYF
>TRBV25-1|TRBJ1-1|13|NA|NA
TGTGCCAGCAGTGAATGGGTGAACACTGAAGCTTTCTTT
CASSEWVNTEAFF
>TRBV11-2|TRBJ2-1|15|NA|NA
TGTGCCAGCACCCTCCGGACGGGGGCCCTCGATGAGCAGTTCTTC
CASTLRTGALDEQFF
>TRBV2|TRBJ2-5|15|NA|TRBD2
TGTGCCAGCAGTATTAGCGGGGGGGCCGGGGAGACCCAGTACTTC
CASSISGGAGETQYF
>TRBV6-6|TRBJ2-1|13|NA|NA
TGTGCCAGCAGCAGGAGGGCCCTCGAAGAGCAGTTCTTC
CASSRRALEEQFF
>TRBV6-8|TRBJ1-1|13|NA|TRBD1
TGTGCCAGCAGTTACCGGGACAGGGATGCCGCTTTCTTT
CASSYRDRDAAFF
>TRBV7-6|TRBJ2-1|15|NA|NA
TGTGCCAGCAGCCCACGGGACACTATTTGGAATGAGCAGTTCTTC
CASSPRDTIWNEQFF
>TRBV6-6|TRBJ1-4|12|NA|NA
TGTGCCAGCAGTTACTCAGATGAAAAACTGTTTTTT
CASSYSDEKLFF
>TRBV7-2|TRBJ2-1|16|few|TRBD1
TGTGCCAGCGCCGGTACTTTGGGACAGGGAACGAATGAGCAGTTCTTC
CASAGTLGQGTNEQFF
>TRBV4-3|TRBJ1-4|15|NA|NA
TGCGCCAGCAGCCAAGAAAGGTCGTGGGAAGAAAAACTGTTTTTT
CASSQERSWEEKLFF
>TRBV7-2|TRBJ2-7|13|NA|TRBD2
TGTGCCACCGGACTAGCACGGTCCTACGAGCAGTACTTC
CATGLARSYEQYF
>TRBV20-1|TRBJ2-1|21|NA|TRBD2
TGCAGTGCTAGAGTAGGGAGGGCTAGCGGGGGCCCGGGGGGCTCCTACAATGAGCAGTTCTTC
CSARVGRASGGPGGSYNEQFF
>TRBV7-8|TRBJ1-5|15|few|TRBD1
TGTGCCAGCAGCCTAGGGGGCGCGGGCAATCAGCCCCAGCATTTT
CASSLGGAGNQPQHF
>TRBV7-2|TRBJ2-7|15|NA|TRBD2
TGTGCCAGCAGCTTAGAACAGCGGGAGAGGCACGAGCAGTACTTC
CASSLEQRERHEQYF
>TRBV12-3/TRBV12-4|TRBJ2-7|16|few|NA
TGTGCCAGCAGTCCCACCGGGAGTTTGGGCTCCTACGAGCAGTACTTC
CASSPTGSLGSYEQYF
>TRBV12-3/TRBV12-4|TRBJ2-3|16|NA|NA
TGTGCCAGCAGTCACGCCCTCCAGACTAGGCGAGATACGCAGTATTTT
CASSHALQTRRDTQYF
>TRBV6-6|TRBJ2-5|16|NA|NA
TGTGCCAGCAGTTACGGATTAAGCGCGTGGGAAAAGACCCAGTACTTC
CASSYGLSAWEKTQYF
>TRBV2|TRBJ2-7|13|few|TRBD2
TGTGCCTCCCGGGCGGGGGGACTCTACGAGCAGTACTTC
CASRAGGLYEQYF
>TRBV5-1|TRBJ2-6|16|few|NA
TGCGCCAGCAGCTTGGAGGGCCCCGCTGGGGCCAACGTCCTGACTTTC
CASSLEGPAGANVLTF
>TRBV11-2|TRBJ2-5|15|few|NA
TGTGCCAGCAGCCGAGACGGGGAGCCCGGGGAGACCCAGTACTTC
CASSRDGEPGETQYF